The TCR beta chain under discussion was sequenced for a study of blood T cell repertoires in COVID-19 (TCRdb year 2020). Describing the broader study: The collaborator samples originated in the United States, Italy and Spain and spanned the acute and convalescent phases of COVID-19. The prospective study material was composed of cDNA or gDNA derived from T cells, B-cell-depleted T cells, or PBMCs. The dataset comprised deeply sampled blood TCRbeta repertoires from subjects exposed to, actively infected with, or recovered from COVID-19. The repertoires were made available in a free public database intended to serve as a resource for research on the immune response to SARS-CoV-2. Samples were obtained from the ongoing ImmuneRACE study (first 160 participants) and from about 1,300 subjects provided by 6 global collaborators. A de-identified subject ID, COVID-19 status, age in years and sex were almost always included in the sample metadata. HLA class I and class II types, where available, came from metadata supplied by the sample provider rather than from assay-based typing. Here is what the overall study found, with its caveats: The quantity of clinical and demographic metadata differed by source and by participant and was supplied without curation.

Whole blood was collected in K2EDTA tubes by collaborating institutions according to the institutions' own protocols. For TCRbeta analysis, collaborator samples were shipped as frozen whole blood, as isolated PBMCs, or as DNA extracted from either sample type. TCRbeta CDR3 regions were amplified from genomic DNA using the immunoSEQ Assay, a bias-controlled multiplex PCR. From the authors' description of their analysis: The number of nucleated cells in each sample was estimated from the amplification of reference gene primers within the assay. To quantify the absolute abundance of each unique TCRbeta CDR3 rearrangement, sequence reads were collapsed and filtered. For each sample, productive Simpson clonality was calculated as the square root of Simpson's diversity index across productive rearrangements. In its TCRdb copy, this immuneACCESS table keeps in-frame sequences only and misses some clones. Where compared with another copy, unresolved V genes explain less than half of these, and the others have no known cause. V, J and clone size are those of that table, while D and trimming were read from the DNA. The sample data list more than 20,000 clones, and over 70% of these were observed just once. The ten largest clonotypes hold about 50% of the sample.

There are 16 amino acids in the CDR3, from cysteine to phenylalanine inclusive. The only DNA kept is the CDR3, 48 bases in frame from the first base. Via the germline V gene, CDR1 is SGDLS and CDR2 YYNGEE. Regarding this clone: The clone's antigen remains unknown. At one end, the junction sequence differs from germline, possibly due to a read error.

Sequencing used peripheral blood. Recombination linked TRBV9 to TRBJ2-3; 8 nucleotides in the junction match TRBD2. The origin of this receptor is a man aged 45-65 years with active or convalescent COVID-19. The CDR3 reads CASRVHLTGGADTQYF. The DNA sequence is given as TGTGCCAGCCGCGTACACCTGACGGGGGGGGCAGATACGCAGTATTTT.